This T cell receptor beta chain was observed in a study of neurological immune-mediated disorders. Study-wide results and limits: HTLV-1-associated myelopathy had the most TCR clonal expansion, while multiple sclerosis had the least, a level that fell below healthy controls.

This clonotype was seen repeatedly, ten times or more. Its specificity is not known. Germline CDR1 reads MNHEY; CDR2 reads SMNVEV (reference sequence). The CDR3 runs to 16 residues. Trimming pared 5 bases from V and 3 bases from J, leaving 18 bases between. The cDNA was synthesized by means of template-switch 5'RACE, which was carried out with 10-nucleotide random UMIs. MiXCR, run by TCRdb on the 5' RACE reads, gives a single entry per CDR3 protein. The sample consists of tens of thousands of distinct CDR3 sequences, roughly 3.3% of them appearing once. This sequence originates from a woman aged 50 to 60 with multiple sclerosis. The genes are TRBV27 and TRBJ2-3; D might be TRBD1 or TRBD2, each matching 5 bases. The sequenced sample consisted of PBMCs. CDR3 region: CASSPHPGPMTDTQYF. CDR3 DNA sequence: TGTGCCAGCAGTCCCCACCCGGGACCCATGACAGATACGCAGTATTTT.